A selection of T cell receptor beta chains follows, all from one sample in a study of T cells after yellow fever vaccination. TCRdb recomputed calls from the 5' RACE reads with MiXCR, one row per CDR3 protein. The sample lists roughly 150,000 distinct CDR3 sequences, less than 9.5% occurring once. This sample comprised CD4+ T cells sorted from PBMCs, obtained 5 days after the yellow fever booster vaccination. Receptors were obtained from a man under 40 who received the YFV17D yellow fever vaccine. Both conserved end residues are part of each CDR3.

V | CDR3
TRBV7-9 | CASSPLGLSGANVLTF
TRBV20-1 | CSARNGRDGETQYF
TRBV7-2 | CASSSDIKSEQYF
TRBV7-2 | CASSLVSGPGGVGWAQYF
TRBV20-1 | CSAGTANTEAFF
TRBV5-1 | CASSLGTVAGGYEQYF
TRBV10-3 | CATNGGQGVSTGELFF
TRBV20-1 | CSARTAEDTQYF
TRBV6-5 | CASKPRAGELFF
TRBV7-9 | CASSPSGRNTGELFF
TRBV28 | CASSTDRNSYEQYF
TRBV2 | CASWGEETQYF
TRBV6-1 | CASIGHGSYNEQFF
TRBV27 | CASSLSRAKNIQYF
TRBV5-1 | CASSPPGGAGNEQYF
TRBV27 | CASSFRGNSYEQYF
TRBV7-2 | CASSLGTVNSPLHF
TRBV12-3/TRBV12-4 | CASSFSRRYEQYF
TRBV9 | CASSVGRPRGTQYF
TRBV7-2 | CASSRQWSPQETQYF
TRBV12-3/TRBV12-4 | CASSIDRYGYTF
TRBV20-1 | CSALLTSGPYNEQFF
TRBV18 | CASSPRESGELFF
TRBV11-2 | CASSFAQGTGSTNEQFF
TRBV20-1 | CSARDWAGGNQPQHF
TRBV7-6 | CASSLGVAGPTYEQYF
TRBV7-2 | CASSERVAANSPLHF
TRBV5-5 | CASRISGRDTQYF
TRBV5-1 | CASSLETRYNEQFF
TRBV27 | CASSYAPGSSYEQYF
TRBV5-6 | CASRGASYEQYF
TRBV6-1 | CASSALAGTVGTGELFF
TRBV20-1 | CSARGLAGVGETQYF
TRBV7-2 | CASSLVAGQGFHEQFF
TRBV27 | CASRWTGDAKNIQYF
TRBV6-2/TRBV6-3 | CASRPLAGAEYF
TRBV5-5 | CASSLGPGGGTEAFF
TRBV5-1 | CASTSQGVNTDTQYF
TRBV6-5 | CASSLPRRQDQETQYF
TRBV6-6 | CASREGTSRPDTQYF
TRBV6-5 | CASSYGGSRETQYF
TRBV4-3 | CASSQGGHPTDTQYF
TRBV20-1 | CSARDLSAGVYNEQFF
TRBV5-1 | CASSPSSTPQGEQFF
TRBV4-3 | CASSRVTATNEKLFF
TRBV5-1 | CASKVVQGSYNEQFF
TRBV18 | CASSRQINEQYF
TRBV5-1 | CASSLDRGDIQYF
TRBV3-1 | CASAGGQKNTEAFF
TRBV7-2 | CASSLSSLTRGTEAFF
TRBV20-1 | CSARDTTSGRRRNEQFF
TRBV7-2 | CASSLQDLFEQFF
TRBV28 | CASSYQVGSYEQYF
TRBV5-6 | CASSEVPRESSYNEQFF
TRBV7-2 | CASGTSGLNEQFF
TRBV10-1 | CASSESQGLNTEAFF
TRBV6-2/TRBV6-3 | CASSFGQPGYGEQYF
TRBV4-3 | CASSQGRDNYNEQFF
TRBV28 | CASSRSAGGPYEQYF